The T cell receptor beta chain described here comes from a study of CD8 T cells in ankylosing spondylitis. Whole-study findings and limits: In the blood and synovial fluid of reactive arthritis, some motif variants had been previously reported. Among TCR beta sequences, a motif of eight highly homologous variants appeared characteristic of ankylosing spondylitis blood. Disease-associated clones were reportedly significantly overrepresented in matched ankylosing spondylitis synovial fluid.

Making use of molecular barcodes, quantitative 5'-RACE generated TCR beta libraries. One entry per CDR3 protein, called by TCRdb with MiXCR from the 5' RACE reads. The sample has fewer than 400,000 distinct CDR3 sequences; approximately 8% are singletons. About this clonotype itself: Its antigen is currently unknown.

The CDR3 covers 15 residues. V lost 3 bases and J 10 bases, leaving 16 bases between the germline ends. What was sequenced was blood, either unsorted or a sorted T cell fraction (not recorded which). This chain links TRBV12-3 or TRBV12-4 with TRBJ1-6; D perhaps matches TRBD1 (6 bases). This clonotype was sampled from a male donor with ankylosing spondylitis. The CDR3: CASSFGRGRRSPLHF. The CDR3, as DNA: TGTGCCAGCAGTTTTGGCAGGGGTAGAAGGTCACCCCTCCACTTT.